The clone carrying this TCR beta chain was detected a few times. The time point denotes: patch test 3, about 24 weeks after DPC sensitization. Treatment indicated: therapeutic diphenylcyclopropenone sensitization with weekly scalp DPC. This entry is derived from a study of human T cells and chemical hapten exposure. TCRdb processed the RACE reads anew with MiXCR; each CDR3 protein has one entry. The table records over 150,000 distinct CDR3 sequences, roughly a quarter of them present only once. The TCR sequence derives from a woman younger than 30 with alopecia areata. Some clones in this sample may be carry-over from other donors' samples. This material consisted of whole blood, taken in connection with sensitization to the hapten diphenylcyclopropenone (DPC).

CDR3 coding DNA: TGCAGCGTTGACTGGGGGGGAGTCATGAACACTGAAGCTTTCTTT. Its protein product is CSVDWGGVMNTEAFF. J is TRBJ1-1 and V is TRBV29-1, with D perhaps TRBD1 (5 bases). The germline V gene encodes CDR1 SQVTM and CDR2 ANQGSEA. Trimming removed 3 bases from V and 0 bases from J, with 14 bases in between. This CDR3 contains 15 residues.